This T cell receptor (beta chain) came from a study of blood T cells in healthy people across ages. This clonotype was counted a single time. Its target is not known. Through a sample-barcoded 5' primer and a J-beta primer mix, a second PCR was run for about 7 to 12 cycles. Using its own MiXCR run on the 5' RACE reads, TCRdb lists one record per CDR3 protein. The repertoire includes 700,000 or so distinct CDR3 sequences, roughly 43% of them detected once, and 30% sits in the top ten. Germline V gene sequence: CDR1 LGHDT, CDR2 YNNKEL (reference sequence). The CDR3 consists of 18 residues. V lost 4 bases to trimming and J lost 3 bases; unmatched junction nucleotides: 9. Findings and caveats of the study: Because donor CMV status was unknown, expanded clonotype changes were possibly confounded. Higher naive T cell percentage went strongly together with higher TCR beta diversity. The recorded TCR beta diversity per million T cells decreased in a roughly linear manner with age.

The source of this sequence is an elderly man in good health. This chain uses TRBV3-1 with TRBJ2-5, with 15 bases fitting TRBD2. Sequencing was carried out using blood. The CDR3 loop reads CASSPGLAGGVREETQYF. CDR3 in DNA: TGTGCCAGCAGCCCAGGACTAGCGGGGGGGGTGAGGGAAGAGACCCAGTACTTC.